Sequencing of this T cell receptor beta chain was carried out in a study of blood T cells in healthy people across ages. As regards this clonotype: Its antigen is undetermined.

The length of the CDR3 is 13 residues. V was clipped by 8 bases and J by 4 bases; unmatched bases: 6. Germline CDR1 is MNHEY and CDR2 is SMNVEV (reference sequence). PCR was performed a second time for about 6 to 11 cycles using a sample-barcoded 5' primer and a J-beta primer mix. Each cDNA molecule carried a tag from a template-switch adaptor that contained 12 random nucleotides. TCRdb itself ran the 5' RACE reads through MiXCR, one entry per CDR3 protein. This table holds roughly 800,000 distinct CDR3 sequences, 25% found once. Whole-study results and caveats: Unsorted PBMC input precluded a conclusive naive versus antigen-experienced comparison.

This sample also belongs to another study, concerning T cells of mothers and their children.

This TCR was sampled from a boy aged 10-17 years in good health. Sequenced sample: blood. The V gene is TRBV27, the J gene TRBJ1-1, with TRBD1 matching 8 bases. The CDR3 region has the DNA TGTGCCAGCCGAACCAGGGGGCTCACTGAAGCTTTCTTT. Amino acid sequence: CASRTRGLTEAFF.